This T cell receptor beta chain originates from a study of T cell responses to AZD1222 COVID-19 vaccine. Findings of the study overall: Sampling captured repertoires only after the peak T cell response.

Germline CDR1 and CDR2: SQVTM and ANQGSEA. Losses at the gene ends were 5 bases for V and 5 bases for J; bases not matched to a gene: 4. The CDR3 totals 13 residues. Sequencing was performed with immunoSEQ multiplex PCR; in TCRdb, only in-frame clones are kept and a portion is missing. The sample has 130,000 to 150,000 clones, about 89% seen once. In the case of this clone: Its antigen is unidentified.

Material: peripheral blood, obtained on day 0 of MenACWY control vaccination. The sequence was obtained from an adult in good health. The genes are TRBV29-1 and TRBJ1-5; 9 bases align to TRBD1. This CDR3 is CSVSRDRDQPQHF. The CDR3, as DNA: TGCAGCGTTTCCCGGGACAGGGATCAGCCCCAGCATTTT.